This is a list of T cell receptor beta chains from one sample in a study of blood T cell repertoires in COVID-19. Measured with immunoSEQ multiplex PCR; TCRdb has only the in-frame clones, and not every one. The sample comprises fewer than 85,000 clones, approximately 80% of which are singletons, and around 6.9% rests with the top ten. The sequencing input was peripheral blood. These TCRs come from a young man with COVID-19, enrolled during active disease. Each CDR3 is given with its conserved first and last residue. A D gene is named only where the DNA matches it firmly. A clone size is listed for some rows: how often the clone was seen (once, few, many), or a class if it is expanded.

TRBD1	TRBJ1-2	TRBV19	few	TGTGCCAGTAGTCCCCGGGACAGAATCTATGGCTACACCTTC	CASSPRDRIYGYTF
.	TRBJ1-6	TRBV10-3	few	TGTGCCATCACGTCAGGCTGGAATTCACCCCTCCACTTT	CAITSGWNSPLHF
TRBD1	TRBJ1-6	TRBV7-3	.	TGTGCCAGCAGCTCCGGGACAGCAAATTCACCCCTCCACTTT	CASSSGTANSPLHF
.	TRBJ2-7	TRBV28	.	TGTGCCAGCAGTCCCTCCGGGTCATCATTCTTCGAGCAGTACTTC	CASSPSGSSFFEQYF
.	TRBJ1-3	TRBV4-3	.	TGCGCCAGCAGCCAAAGTATGAGTGGAAACACCATATATTTT	CASSQSMSGNTIYF
TRBD1	TRBJ1-4	TRBV4-1	.	TGCGCCAGCAGCCAAGGGAGCACACCAGGGGGCGATGAAAAACTGTTTTTT	CASSQGSTPGGDEKLFF
.	TRBJ1-1	TRBV19	few	TGTGCCACCCGTACAGACCCTCTTAGGGGCACTGAAGCTTTCTTT	CATRTDPLRGTEAFF
TRBD1	TRBJ2-1	TRBV6-5	few	TGTGCCAGCAGTCCCAGGACAGGCAATGAGCAGTTCTTC	CASSPRTGNEQFF
.	TRBJ2-3	TRBV5-6	.	TGTGCCAGCAGCGCACGAGCTCCGGCGCAGTATTTT	CASSARAPAQYF
TRBD2	TRBJ2-1	TRBV3-1/TRBV3-2	.	TGTGCCAGCAGCCTAGGGACTAGATATTTCGATGAGCAGTTCTTC	CASSLGTRYFDEQFF
TRBD2	TRBJ2-1	TRBV29-1	few	TGCAGCGTTGGGACCCGGACTAGCGGGAATTACAATGAGCAGTTCTTC	CSVGTRTSGNYNEQFF
TRBD2	TRBJ2-5	TRBV27	.	TGTGCCAGCAGTTTATTCCCCTCGGGGGGCCAAGAGACCCAGTACTTC	CASSLFPSGGQETQYF
.	TRBJ2-5	TRBV9	.	TGTGCCAGCAGCCTAAGAGCTAGTGGCGAGACCCAGTACTTC	CASSLRASGETQYF
.	TRBJ2-1	TRBV5-4	.	TGTGCCAGCAGCCTGGACAGAAACAATGAGCAGTTCTTC	CASSLDRNNEQFF
.	TRBJ1-5	TRBV10-1	once	TGCGCCAGCAGTGAATCGGGATTCACCCAGCCCCAGCATTTT	CASSESGFTQPQHF
.	TRBJ1-5	TRBV6-6	.	TGTGCCAGCAGGGCACAGGGATATCAGCCCCAGCATTTT	CASRAQGYQPQHF
.	TRBJ1-1	TRBV20-1	.	TGCAGTGCTAGCAGGGGCACTGAAGCTTTCTTT	CSASRGTEAFF
.	TRBJ2-3	TRBV3-1/TRBV3-2	.	TGTGCCAGCAGCCAAGGTCTTCGGGGTGGGAGAGGCGGTGAAGATACGCAGTATTTT	CASSQGLRGGRGGEDTQYF
TRBD1	TRBJ2-1	TRBV2	.	TGTGCCAGCAGGGCAGGGGGCGAAGAGCAGTTCTTC	CASRAGGEEQFF
TRBD2	TRBJ2-1	TRBV14	.	TGTGCCAGCAGCCAGGGACCGGCGACTAGCAGGGATTTCTTC	CASSQGPATSRDFF
.	TRBJ2-7	TRBV6-6	.	TGTGCCAGCAGTTATCGAGCCGAGCAGTACTTC	CASSYRAEQYF
.	TRBJ2-3	TRBV7-2	.	TGTGCCAGCAGCCCCAGACTAATTGGGGCAGATACGCAGTATTTT	CASSPRLIGADTQYF
TRBD2	TRBJ2-5	TRBV11-2	.	TGTGCCAGCAGCCCGATCGGGACTAGCCGGGAGACCCAGTACTTC	CASSPIGTSRETQYF
TRBD2	TRBJ2-3	TRBV6-5	.	TGTGCCAGCACCGGACGACTAGCGGGGACAGATACGCAGTATTTT	CASTGRLAGTDTQYF
.	TRBJ2-1	TRBV7-9	.	TGTGCCAGCAGCTTATCACTGGATGAGCAGTTCTTC	CASSLSLDEQFF
.	TRBJ2-2	TRBV20-1	.	TGCACGCGCGGCGGGGAGCTGTTTTTT	CTRGGELFF
.	TRBJ2-7	TRBV6-2/TRBV6-3	once	TGTGCCAGCAGTACCGGACAGGCGACTAGCTACGAGCAGTACTTC	CASSTGQATSYEQYF
.	TRBJ1-1	TRBV5-5	.	TGTGCCAGCAGCTTCCCGACTCGGAACACTGAAGCTTTCTTT	CASSFPTRNTEAFF
.	TRBJ2-7	TRBV27	.	TGTGCCAGCAGTTCCCCGACTAGATCCTACGAGCAGTACTTC	CASSSPTRSYEQYF
.	TRBJ2-3	TRBV28	.	TGTGCCAGCAGTCCCCCTCGGGGAAGGGGCACAGATACGCAGTATTTT	CASSPPRGRGTDTQYF
.	TRBJ1-2	TRBV11-2	.	TGTGCCAGCAGCCGCATTGGAGGTTTGAACTATGGCTACACCTTC	CASSRIGGLNYGYTF
.	TRBJ2-2	TRBV21-1	.	TGTGCCAGCAGCAAAGCGAAACAGAGACCGGTCTTGACCGGGGAGCTGTTTTTT	CASSKAKQRPVLTGELFF
TRBD1	TRBJ1-4	TRBV4-1	.	TGCGCCAGCAGCTCTCGCCAGGGGGGTGAAAAACTGTTTTTT	CASSSRQGGEKLFF
.	TRBJ2-1	TRBV6-4	.	TGTGCCAGCAGTCTAGAGTCGGGCAATGAGCAGTTCTTC	CASSLESGNEQFF
.	TRBJ2-7	TRBV7-2	.	TGTGCCAGCAGCGCGCGGGGCGGAGACCTACGTGAGCAGTACTTC	CASSARGGDLREQYF
TRBD2	TRBJ2-3	TRBV7-2	.	TGTGCCAGCAGCTCCCGAAAGGGCGGGAGGGCTAGTGTTACGCAGTATTTT	CASSSRKGGRASVTQYF
.	TRBJ2-3	TRBV28	once	TGTGCCAGCAGTTTAGGGGGGAGCACAGATACGCAGTATTTT	CASSLGGSTDTQYF
.	TRBJ1-1	TRBV7-3	.	TGTGCCAGCAGCCAGGTCATGAACACTGAAGCTTTCTTT	CASSQVMNTEAFF
.	TRBJ2-7	TRBV6-5	.	TGTGCCAGCCAGTTACACAACGAGCAGTACTTC	CASQLHNEQYF
.	TRBJ2-6	TRBV15	.	TGTGCCACCAGCCCCCTGGACAGCTCTGGGGCCAACGTCCTGACTTTC	CATSPLDSSGANVLTF
TRBD1	TRBJ1-2	TRBV2	.	TGTGCCAGCAGGGGACAGGACTATGGCTACACCTTC	CASRGQDYGYTF